The sequence of this T cell receptor beta chain was determined in a study of Graves' ophthalmopathy and Graves' hyperthyroidism. On the study more broadly: The authors defined stable hyperthyroidism as no ophthalmopathy within 18 months of follow-up.

The study's findings and limits: A classifier, a 13-signature model, separated ophthalmopathy from stable hyperthyroidism with more than 85% sensitivity and about 82% specificity.

Patients were diagnosed from clinical symptoms, serum thyroxine, TRAb, thyroid ultrasound and orbital computed tomography. The CDR3 totals 14 residues. V lost 7 bases, J lost 4 bases, and 16 bases lay in between. Germline V gene data show CDR1 as LNHDA and CDR2 as SQIVND (reference sequence). Many counts were recorded for this clonotype. What it binds is not known. TCR beta CDR3 amplification used RNA transcripts. Investigators did first-round RT-PCR with HTBI primers, then second-round multiplex PCR. TCRdb used MiXCR to reprocess the multiplex PCR reads, holding one entry per CDR3 protein. The sample yields around 1,200,000 distinct CDR3 sequences, about two fifths seen once.

The sample was peripheral blood or thyroid tissue (not recorded which). The gene calls are TRBV19 and TRBJ1-2, with D tentatively TRBD1 (6 bases). The TCR was taken from an adult man with Graves' hyperthyroidism. CDR3 protein: CASTYGGQTYGYTF. DNA for the CDR3: TGTGCCAGTACGTATGGAGGACAGACCTATGGCTACACCTTC.